This T cell receptor (beta chain) was identified in a study of shared clonotypes between healthy human individuals. This CDR3 is built from 12 residues. The germline CDR1 and CDR2 sequences are LNHDA and SQIVND (reference sequence). V was clipped by 1 base and J by 7 bases, with 7 bases between them. The repertoire was sequenced with immunoSEQ multiplex PCR; TCRdb's copy has only in-frame clones and lacks some. The sample lists approximately 940,000 clones; roughly 72% were seen once. The clonotype comes from a man aged 18 to 29 in good health. Sequencing input: memory CD4+ T cells sorted from blood. Subset meaning: CD45RA-negative fraction. The V call is TRBV19, the J call TRBJ2-5; D is undetermined. CDR3 nucleotide sequence: TGTGCCAGTAGTATAGGTTCCGGGACCCAGTACTTC. Translation: CASSIGSGTQYF.